There are many counts of the clone carrying this TCR beta chain. Its antigen is currently unknown. This sample was taken from a study of human T cells and chemical hapten exposure. Across the whole study: Small pooled library volume differences chiefly drove per-sample TCR yield variation.

Study results and limitations: Expanded TCRs clustered into significantly more large CDR3 similarity groups than controls, the analysis revealed.

Within the library, unique molecular identifiers were attached to each individual cDNA molecule. Each CDR3 protein gets one entry after TCRdb re-called the RACE reads with MiXCR. Counted here are 300,000 to 450,000 distinct CDR3 sequences, roughly 5% occurring once; the ten biggest clones make up 2.5% to 3%. Time point indicated: pre-sensitization, week 0. Treatment defined: therapeutic diphenylcyclopropenone sensitization with weekly scalp DPC. Donation of samples came from alopecia patients who were 18 to 70 years old and suitable for DPC. The receptor was derived from a woman aged 45-65 years with alopecia areata. Some clones in this sample may be carry-over from other donors' samples. Sequenced material: whole blood, taken in connection with sensitization to the hapten diphenylcyclopropenone (DPC).

Here the CDR3 reads CASSIGGQSFNEQFF. The CDR3 nucleotides read TGTGCCAGCAGTATAGGGGGACAGAGCTTCAATGAGCAGTTCTTC. The V call is TRBV28, the J call TRBJ2-1; TRBD1 matches 7 bases. V lost 5 bases, J lost 6 bases, and 10 bases stayed unmatched. Germline CDR1 reads MDHEN; CDR2 reads SYDVKM. This CDR3 contains 15 residues.